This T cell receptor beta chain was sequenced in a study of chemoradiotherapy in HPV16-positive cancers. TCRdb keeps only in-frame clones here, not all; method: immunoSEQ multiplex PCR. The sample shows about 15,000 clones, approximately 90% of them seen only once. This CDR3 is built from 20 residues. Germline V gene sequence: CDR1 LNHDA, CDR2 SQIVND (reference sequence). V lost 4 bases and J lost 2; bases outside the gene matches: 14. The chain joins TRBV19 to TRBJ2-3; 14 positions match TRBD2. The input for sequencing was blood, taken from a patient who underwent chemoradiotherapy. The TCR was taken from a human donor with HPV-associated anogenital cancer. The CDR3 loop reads CASSRGLAGGAAILTDTQYF. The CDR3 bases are TGTGCCAGTAGTAGAGGACTAGCGGGGGGAGCGGCTATCCTCACAGATACGCAGTATTTT.